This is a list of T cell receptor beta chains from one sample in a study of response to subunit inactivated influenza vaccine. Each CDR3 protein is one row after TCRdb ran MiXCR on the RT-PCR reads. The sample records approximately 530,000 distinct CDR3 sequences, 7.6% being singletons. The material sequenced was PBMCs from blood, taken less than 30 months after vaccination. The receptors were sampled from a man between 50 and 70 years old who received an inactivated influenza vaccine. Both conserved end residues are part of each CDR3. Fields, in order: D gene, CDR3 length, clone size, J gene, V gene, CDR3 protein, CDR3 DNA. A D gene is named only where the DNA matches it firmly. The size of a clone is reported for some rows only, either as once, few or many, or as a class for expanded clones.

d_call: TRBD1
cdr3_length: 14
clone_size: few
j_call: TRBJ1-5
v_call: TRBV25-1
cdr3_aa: CASSQTGAHQPQHF
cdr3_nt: TGTGCCAGCAGTCAAACAGGGGCCCACCAGCCCCAGCATTTT

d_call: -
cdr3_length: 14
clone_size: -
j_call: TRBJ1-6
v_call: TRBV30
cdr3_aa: CAWSLTAGKWALHF
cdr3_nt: TGTGCCTGGAGTCTGACAGCGGGAAAATGGGCCCTCCACTTT

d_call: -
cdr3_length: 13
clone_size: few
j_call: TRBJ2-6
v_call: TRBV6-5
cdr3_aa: CASTCSGANVLTF
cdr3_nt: TGTGCCAGCACTTGCTCTGGGGCCAACGTCCTGACTTTC

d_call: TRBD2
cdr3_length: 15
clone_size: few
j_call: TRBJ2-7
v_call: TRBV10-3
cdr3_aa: CAISELSSGDYEQYF
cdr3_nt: TGTGCCATCAGTGAGTTGTCTAGCGGGGATTACGAGCAGTACTTC

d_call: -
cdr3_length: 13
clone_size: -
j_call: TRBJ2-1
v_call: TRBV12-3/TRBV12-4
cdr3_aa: CASSPGSLSEQFF
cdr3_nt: TGTGCCAGCAGCCCGGGGTCGCTTAGTGAGCAGTTCTTC

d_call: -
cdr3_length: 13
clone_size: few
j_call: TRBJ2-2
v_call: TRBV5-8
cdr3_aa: CASSSSITGELFF
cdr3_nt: TGTGCCAGCAGCTCGAGTATAACCGGGGAGCTGTTTTTT

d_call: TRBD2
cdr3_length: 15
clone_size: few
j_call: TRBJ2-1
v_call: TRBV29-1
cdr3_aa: CSVATGTSGTNEQFF
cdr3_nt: TGCAGCGTGGCCACCGGGACTAGCGGGACAAATGAGCAGTTCTTC

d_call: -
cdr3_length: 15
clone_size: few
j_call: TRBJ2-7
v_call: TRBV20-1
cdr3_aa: CSARDPSARPYEQYF
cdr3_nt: TGCAGTGCTAGAGATCCATCAGCAAGACCCTACGAGCAGTACTTC

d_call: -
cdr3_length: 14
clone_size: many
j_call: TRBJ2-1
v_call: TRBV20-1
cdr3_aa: CSVGIADSYNEQFF
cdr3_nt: TGCAGTGTTGGAATAGCGGACTCCTACAATGAGCAGTTCTTC

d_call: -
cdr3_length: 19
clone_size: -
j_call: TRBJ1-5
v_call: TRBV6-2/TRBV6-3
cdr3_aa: CASSYADLTGLYSNQPQHF
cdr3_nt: TGTGCCAGCAGTTACGCCGATCTAACCGGGCTTTATAGCAATCAGCCCCAGCATTTT

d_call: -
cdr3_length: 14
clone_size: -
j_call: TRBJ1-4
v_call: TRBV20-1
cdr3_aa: CSAKIPDADEKLFF
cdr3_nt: TGCAGTGCTAAGATTCCGGATGCGGATGAAAAACTGTTTTTT

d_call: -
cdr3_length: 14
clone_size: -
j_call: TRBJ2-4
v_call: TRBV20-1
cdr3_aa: CSARVGLAKNIQYF
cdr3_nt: TGCAGTGCTAGGGTGGGACTAGCCAAAAACATTCAGTACTTC

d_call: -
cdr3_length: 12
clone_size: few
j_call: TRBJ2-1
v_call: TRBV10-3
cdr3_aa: CAIRLGDNEQFF
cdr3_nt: TGTGCCATCAGACTAGGAGATAATGAGCAGTTCTTC

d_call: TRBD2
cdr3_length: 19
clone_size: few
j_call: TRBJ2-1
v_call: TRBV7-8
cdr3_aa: CASSLVGTSGSDVYNEQFF
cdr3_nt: TGTGCCAGCAGCTTAGTAGGGACTAGCGGGAGTGACGTATACAATGAGCAGTTCTTC

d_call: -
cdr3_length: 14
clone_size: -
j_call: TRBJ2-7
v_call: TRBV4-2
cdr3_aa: CASSQDRKSSEQYF
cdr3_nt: TGTGCCAGCAGCCAAGATCGTAAGTCGAGCGAGCAGTACTTC

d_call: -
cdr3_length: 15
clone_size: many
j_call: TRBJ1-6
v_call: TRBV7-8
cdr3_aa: CASSWETGYNSPLHF
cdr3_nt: TGTGCCAGCAGCTGGGAGACAGGCTATAATTCACCCCTCCACTTT

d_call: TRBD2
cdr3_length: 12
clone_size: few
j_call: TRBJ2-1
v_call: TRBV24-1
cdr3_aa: CATGTSGNEQFF
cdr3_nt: TGTGCCACCGGGACTAGCGGTAATGAGCAGTTCTTC

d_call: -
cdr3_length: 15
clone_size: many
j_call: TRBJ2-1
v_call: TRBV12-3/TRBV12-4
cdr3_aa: CASTPGAYSYNEQFF
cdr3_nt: TGTGCCAGCACCCCCGGGGCCTACTCCTACAATGAGCAGTTCTTC

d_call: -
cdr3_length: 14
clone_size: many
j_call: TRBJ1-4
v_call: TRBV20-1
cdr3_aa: CSASQTGFNEKLFF
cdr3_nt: TGCAGTGCTAGTCAGACGGGATTTAATGAAAAACTGTTTTTT

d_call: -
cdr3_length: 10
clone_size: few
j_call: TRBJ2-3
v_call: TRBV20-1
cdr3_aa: CSGLTDTQYF
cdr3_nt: TGCAGTGGGTTGACAGATACGCAGTATTTT

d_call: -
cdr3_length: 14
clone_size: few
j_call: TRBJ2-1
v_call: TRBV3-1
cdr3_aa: CASSHRQVDREQFF
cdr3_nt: TGTGCCAGCAGCCACCGACAGGTGGATCGCGAGCAGTTCTTC

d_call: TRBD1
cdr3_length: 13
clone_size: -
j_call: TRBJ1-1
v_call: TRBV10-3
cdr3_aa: CASGTGEGTEAFF
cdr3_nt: TGTGCCTCTGGGACAGGGGAAGGCACTGAAGCTTTCTTT

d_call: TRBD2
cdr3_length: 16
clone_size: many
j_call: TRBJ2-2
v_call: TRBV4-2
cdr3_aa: CASSQGASGKTGELFF
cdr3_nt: TGTGCCAGCAGCCAAGGGGCTAGCGGGAAAACCGGGGAGCTGTTTTTT

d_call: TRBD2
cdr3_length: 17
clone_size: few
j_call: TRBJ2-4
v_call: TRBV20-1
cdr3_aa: CSAGPASGRAAKNIQYF
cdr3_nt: TGCAGTGCGGGACCGGCTAGCGGGAGGGCTGCCAAAAACATTCAGTACTTC

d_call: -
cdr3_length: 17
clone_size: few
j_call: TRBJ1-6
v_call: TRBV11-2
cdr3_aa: CASTNGRLSSYNSPLHF
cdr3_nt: TGTGCCAGCACCAACGGACGCCTGAGCTCCTATAATTCACCCCTCCACTTT

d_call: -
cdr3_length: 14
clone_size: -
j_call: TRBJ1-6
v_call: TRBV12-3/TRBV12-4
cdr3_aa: CASSLLGGDSPLHF
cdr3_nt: TGTGCCAGCAGCTTGTTGGGGGGAGATTCACCCCTCCACTTT